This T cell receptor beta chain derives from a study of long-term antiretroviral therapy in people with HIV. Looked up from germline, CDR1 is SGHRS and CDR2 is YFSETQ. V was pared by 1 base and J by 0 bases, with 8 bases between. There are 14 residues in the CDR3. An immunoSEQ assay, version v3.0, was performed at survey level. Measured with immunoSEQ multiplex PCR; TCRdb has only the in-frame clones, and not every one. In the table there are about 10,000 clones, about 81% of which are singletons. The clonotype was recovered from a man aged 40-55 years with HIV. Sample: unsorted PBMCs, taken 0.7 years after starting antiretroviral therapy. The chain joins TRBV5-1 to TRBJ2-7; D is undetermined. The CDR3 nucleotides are TGCGCCAGCAGCTTGTCCCATCCCTCCTACGAGCAGTACTTC. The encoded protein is CASSLSHPSYEQYF. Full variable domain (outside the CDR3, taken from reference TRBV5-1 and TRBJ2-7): KAGVTQTPRYLIKTRGQQVTLSCSPISGHRSVSWYQQTPGQGLQFLFEYFSETQRNKGNFPGRFSGRQFSNSRSEMNVSTLELGDSALYLCASSLSHPSYEQYFGPGTRLTVT.